This T cell receptor beta chain comes out of a study of blood T cell repertoires in COVID-19. Looking at the study overall: The United States, Italy and Spain provided the acute and convalescent COVID-19 samples. Sources were T cells, B-cell-depleted T cells, or PBMCs; the material itself was cDNA or gDNA.

Germline CDR1 KGHDR, CDR2 SFDVKD. V shed 2 bases and J shed 10 bases, with 13 bases lying between them. CDR3 length: 14 amino acids. Measured with immunoSEQ multiplex PCR; TCRdb has only the in-frame clones, and not every one. This sample carries roughly 500,000 clones, 85% to 90% of them seen once, and the ten largest clones take 1.8%. All enrollees were roughly 18 to 89 years old and from 25 or so US areas. Self-reported history from a screening survey and questionnaire set each donor's cohort. The clonotype comes from a woman between 40 and 50 years old who had recovered from COVID-19. Sequenced sample: PBMCs or T cells enriched from blood (not recorded which). The chain employs TRBV24-1 and TRBJ2-2; tentatively, D is TRBD2 (6 bases). The CDR3 is CATSDSTTGEELFF. In DNA form, the CDR3 reads TGTGCCACCAGTGATTCAACGACGGGAGAGGAGCTGTTTTTT.